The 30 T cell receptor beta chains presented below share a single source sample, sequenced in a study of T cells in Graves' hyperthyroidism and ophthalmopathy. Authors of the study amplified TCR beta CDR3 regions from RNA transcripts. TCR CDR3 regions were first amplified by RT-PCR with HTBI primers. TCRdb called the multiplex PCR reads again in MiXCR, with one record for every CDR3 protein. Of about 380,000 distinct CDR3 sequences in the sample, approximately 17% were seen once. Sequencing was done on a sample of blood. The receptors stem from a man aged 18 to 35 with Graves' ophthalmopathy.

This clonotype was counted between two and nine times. CDR3 nucleotides: TGTGCCAGCAGTTTTAACGGATATAATTCACCCCTCCACTTT. Translating gives CASSFNGYNSPLHF. J is TRBJ1-6 and V is TRBV27; D gene ambiguous. The germline V and J ends were trimmed by 3 bases and 4 bases, with 7 bases remaining between them. CDR3 size: 14 residues. The germline V gene has CDR1 MNHEY and CDR2 SMNVEV (reference sequence).

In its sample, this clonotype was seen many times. This CDR3 is CASSLGQAAAGQPQHF. The CDR3 DNA reads as TGTGCCAGCAGTTTAGGACAGGCGGCGGCGGGTCAGCCCCAGCATTTT. The genes are TRBV2 and TRBJ1-5; 7 bases are a match to TRBD1. The CDR3 spans 16 residues. Germline lookup yields CDR1 SNHLY and CDR2 FYNNEI. V dropped 5 bases and J dropped 6; count of bases not matched to a gene: 13. The entire variable domain, with the rest obtained from reference TRBV2 and TRBJ1-5, is as follows: EPEVTQTPSHQVTQMGQEVILRCVPISNHLYFYWYRQILGQKVEFLVSFYNNEISEKSEIFDDQFSVERPDGSNFTLKIRSTKLEDSAMYFCASSLGQAAAGQPQHFGDGTRLSIL.

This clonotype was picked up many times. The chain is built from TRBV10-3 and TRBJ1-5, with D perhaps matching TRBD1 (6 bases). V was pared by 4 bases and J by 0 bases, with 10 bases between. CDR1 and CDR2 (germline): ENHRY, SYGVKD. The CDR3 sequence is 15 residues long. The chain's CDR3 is CAISGGRGSNQPQHF. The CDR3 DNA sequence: TGTGCCATCAGTGGGGGCAGGGGTAGCAATCAGCCCCAGCATTTT.

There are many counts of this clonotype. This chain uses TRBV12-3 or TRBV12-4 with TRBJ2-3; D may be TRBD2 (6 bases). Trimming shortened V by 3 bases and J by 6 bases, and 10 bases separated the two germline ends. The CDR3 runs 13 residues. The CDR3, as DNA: TGTGCCAGCAGTTTGGGGAGGCTTGATACGCAGTATTTT. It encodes CASSLGRLDTQYF.

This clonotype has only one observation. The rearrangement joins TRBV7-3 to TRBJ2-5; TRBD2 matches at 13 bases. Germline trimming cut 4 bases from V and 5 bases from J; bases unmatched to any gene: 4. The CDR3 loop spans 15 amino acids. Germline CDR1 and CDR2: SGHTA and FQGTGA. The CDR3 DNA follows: TGTGCCAGCAGCTGGGGACTAGCGGGGAGGGAGACCCAGTACTTC. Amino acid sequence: CASSWGLAGRETQYF.

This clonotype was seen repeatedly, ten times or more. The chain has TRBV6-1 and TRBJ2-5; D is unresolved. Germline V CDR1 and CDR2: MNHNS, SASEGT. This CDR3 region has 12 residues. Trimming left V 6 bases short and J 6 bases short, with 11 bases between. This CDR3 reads CASSPSGQTQYF. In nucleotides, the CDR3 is TGTGCCAGCAGCCCCTCGGGTCAGACCCAGTACTTC.

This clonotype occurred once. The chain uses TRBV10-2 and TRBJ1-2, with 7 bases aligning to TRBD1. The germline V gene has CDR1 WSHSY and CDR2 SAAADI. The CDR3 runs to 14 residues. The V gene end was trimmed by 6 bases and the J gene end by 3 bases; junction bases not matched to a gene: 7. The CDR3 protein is CASSYTGADYGYTF. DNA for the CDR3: TGCGCCAGCAGCTATACAGGGGCCGACTATGGCTACACCTTC.

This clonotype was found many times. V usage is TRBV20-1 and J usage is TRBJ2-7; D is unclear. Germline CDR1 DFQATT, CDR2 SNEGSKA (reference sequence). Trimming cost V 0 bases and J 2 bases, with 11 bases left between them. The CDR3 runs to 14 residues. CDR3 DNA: TGCAGTGCTAGAGAGCCCCGCCATACCTACGAGCAGTACTTC. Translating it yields CSAREPRHTYEQYF.

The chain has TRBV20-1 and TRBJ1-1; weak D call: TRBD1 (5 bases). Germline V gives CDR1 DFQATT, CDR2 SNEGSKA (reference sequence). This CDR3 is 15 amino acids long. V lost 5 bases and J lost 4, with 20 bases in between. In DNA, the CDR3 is TGCAGTGCTGGACGCGGGGGGGTCTCGGCCACTGAAGCTTTCTTT. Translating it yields CSAGRGGVSATEAFF.

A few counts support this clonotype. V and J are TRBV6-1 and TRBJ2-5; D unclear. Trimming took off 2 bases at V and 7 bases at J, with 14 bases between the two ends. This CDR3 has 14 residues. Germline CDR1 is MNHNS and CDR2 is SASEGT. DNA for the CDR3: TGTGCCAGCAGTGAACTGGGTCCCTCAGGGACCCAGTACTTC. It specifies CASSELGPSGTQYF.

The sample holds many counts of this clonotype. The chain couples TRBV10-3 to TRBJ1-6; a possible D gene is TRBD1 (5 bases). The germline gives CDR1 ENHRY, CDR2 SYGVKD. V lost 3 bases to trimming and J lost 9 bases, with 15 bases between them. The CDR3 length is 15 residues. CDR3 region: CAISEGDPGGSPLHF. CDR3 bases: TGTGCCATCAGTGAAGGGGACCCAGGTGGTTCACCCCTCCACTTT.

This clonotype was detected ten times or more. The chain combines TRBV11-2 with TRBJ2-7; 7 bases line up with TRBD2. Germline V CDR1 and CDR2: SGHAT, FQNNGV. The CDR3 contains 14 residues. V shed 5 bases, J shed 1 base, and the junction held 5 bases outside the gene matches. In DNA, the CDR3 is TGTGCCAGCAGCCCCCTGGGGGGGTCCTACGAGCAGTACTTC. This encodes CASSPLGGSYEQYF. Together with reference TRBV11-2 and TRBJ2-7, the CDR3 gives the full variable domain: EAGVAQSPRYKIIEKRQSVAFWCNPISGHATLYWYQQILGQGPKLLIQFQNNGVVDDSQLPKDRFSAERLKGVDSTLKIQPAKLEDSAVYLCASSPLGGSYEQYFGPGTRLTVT.

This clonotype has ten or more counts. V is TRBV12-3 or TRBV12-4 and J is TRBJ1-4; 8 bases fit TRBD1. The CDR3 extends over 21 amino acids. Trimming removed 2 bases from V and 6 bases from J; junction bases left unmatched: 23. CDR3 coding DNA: TGTGCCAGCAGTTTAAGGCCCCACTTTGGACAGGGCCAGGCTCCCGATGAAAAACTGTTTTTT. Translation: CASSLRPHFGQGQAPDEKLFF.

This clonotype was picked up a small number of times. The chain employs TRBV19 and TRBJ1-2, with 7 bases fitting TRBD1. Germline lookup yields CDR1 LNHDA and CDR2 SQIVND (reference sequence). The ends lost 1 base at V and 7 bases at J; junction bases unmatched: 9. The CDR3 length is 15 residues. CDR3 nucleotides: TGTGCCAGTAGTATAGGCAGGGGGGGCCTGTCTGGCTACACCTTC. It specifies CASSIGRGGLSGYTF.

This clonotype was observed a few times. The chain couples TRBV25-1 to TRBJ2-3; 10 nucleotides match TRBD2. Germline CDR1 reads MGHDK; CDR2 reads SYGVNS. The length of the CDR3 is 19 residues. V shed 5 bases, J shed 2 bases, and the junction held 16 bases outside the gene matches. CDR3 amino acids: CASSQGSGGALGPTDTQYF. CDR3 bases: TGTGCCAGCAGTCAAGGCAGCGGGGGGGCCTTGGGGCCCACAGATACGCAGTATTTT.

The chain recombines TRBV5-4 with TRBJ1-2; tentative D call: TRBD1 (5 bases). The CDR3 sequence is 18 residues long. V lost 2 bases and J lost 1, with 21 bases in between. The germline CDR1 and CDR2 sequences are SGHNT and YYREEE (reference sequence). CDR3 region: CASSFDSNPLGDNYGYTF. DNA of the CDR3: TGTGCCAGCAGCTTCGACAGTAATCCATTAGGAGATAACTATGGCTACACCTTC.

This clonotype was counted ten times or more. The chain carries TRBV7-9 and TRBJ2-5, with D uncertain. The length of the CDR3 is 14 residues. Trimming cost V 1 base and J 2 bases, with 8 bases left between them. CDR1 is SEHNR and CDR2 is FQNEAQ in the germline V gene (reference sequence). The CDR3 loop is CASSLVGYQETQYF. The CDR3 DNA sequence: TGTGCCAGCAGCTTAGTGGGCTATCAAGAGACCCAGTACTTC.

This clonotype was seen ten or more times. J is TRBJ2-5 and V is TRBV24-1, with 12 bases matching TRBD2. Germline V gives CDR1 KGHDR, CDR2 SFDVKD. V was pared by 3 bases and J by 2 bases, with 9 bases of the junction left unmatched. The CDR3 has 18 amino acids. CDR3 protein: CATSDTRATSGGQETQYF. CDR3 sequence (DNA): TGTGCCACCAGTGATACGAGGGCGACTAGCGGGGGACAAGAGACCCAGTACTTC.

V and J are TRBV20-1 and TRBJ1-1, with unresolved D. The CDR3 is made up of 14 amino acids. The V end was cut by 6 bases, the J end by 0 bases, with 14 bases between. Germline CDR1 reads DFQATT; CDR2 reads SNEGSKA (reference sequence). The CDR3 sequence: CSAHQRVMNTEAFF. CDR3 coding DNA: TGCAGTGCCCACCAACGGGTGATGAACACTGAAGCTTTCTTT.

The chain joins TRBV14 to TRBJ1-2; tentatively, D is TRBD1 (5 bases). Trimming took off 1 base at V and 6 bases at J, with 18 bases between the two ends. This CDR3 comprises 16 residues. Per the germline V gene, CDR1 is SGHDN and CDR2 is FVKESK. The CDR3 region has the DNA TGTGCCAGCAGCCAAGTAATCAGCAGGGTTTACCATGGCTACACCTTC. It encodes CASSQVISRVYHGYTF.

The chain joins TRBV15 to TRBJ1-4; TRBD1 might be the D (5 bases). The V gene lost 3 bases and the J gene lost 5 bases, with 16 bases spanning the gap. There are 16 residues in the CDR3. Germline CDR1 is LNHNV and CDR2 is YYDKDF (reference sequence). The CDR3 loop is CATSSALGTTNEKLFF. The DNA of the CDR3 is TGTGCCACCAGCAGTGCTCTTGGGACTACGAATGAAAAACTGTTTTTT.

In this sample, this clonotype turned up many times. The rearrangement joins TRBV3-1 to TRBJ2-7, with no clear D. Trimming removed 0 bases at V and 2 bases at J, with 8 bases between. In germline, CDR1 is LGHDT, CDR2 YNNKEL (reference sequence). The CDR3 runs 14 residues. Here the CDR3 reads CASSQDWGTYEQYF. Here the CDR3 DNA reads TGTGCCAGCAGCCAAGACTGGGGAACCTACGAGCAGTACTTC.

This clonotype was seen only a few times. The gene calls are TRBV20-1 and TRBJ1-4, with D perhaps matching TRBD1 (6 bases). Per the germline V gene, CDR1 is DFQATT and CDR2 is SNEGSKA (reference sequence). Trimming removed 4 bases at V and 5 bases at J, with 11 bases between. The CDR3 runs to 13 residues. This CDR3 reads CSATSDRNEKLFF. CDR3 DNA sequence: TGCAGTGCTACCTCGGACAGAAATGAAAAACTGTTTTTT.

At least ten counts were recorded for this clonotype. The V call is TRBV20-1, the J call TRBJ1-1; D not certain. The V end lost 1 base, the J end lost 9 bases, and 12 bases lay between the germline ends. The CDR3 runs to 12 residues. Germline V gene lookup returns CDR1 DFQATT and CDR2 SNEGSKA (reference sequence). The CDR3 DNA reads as TGCAGTGCTAGAGTCGGGGTGGAGCAAGCTTTCTTT. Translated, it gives CSARVGVEQAFF.

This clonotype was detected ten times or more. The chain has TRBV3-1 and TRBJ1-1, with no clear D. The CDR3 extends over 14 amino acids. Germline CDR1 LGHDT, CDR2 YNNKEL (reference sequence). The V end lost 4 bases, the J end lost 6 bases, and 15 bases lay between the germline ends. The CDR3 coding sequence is TGTGCCAGCAGCCCCCGACTAGGCGAGGCTGAAGCTTTCTTT. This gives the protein CASSPRLGEAEAFF. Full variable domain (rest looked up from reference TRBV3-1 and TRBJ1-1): DTAVSQTPKYLVTQMGNDKSIKCEQNLGHDTMYWYKQDSKKFLKIMFSYNNKELIINETVPNRFSPKSPDKAHLNLHINSLELGDSAVYFCASSPRLGEAEAFFGQGTRLTVV.

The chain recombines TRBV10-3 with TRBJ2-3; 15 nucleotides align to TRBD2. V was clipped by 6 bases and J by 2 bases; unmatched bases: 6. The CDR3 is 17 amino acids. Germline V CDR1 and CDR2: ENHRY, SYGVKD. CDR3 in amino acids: CAISSGLAGGNTDTQYF. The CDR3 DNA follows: TGTGCCATCAGCTCGGGACTAGCGGGAGGTAACACAGATACGCAGTATTTT.

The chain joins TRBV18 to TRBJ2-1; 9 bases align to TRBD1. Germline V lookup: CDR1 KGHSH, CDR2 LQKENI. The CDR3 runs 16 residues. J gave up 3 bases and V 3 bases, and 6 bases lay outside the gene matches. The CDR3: CASSPPGQGFYNEQFF. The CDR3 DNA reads TGTGCCAGCTCACCTCCGGGACAGGGCTTCTACAATGAGCAGTTCTTC.

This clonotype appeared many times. The CDR3 spells CASSLFSSRGDGEQYF. For the CDR3, the DNA is TGTGCCAGCAGCTTATTTTCGTCCAGGGGGGATGGCGAGCAGTACTTC. The chain recombines TRBV7-9 with TRBJ2-7; a weak D match, TRBD1 (7 bases). Trimming took 2 bases from V and 6 from J, leaving 20 bases between them. CDR3 length equals 16 residues. Germline V gene lookup returns CDR1 SEHNR and CDR2 FQNEAQ (reference sequence).

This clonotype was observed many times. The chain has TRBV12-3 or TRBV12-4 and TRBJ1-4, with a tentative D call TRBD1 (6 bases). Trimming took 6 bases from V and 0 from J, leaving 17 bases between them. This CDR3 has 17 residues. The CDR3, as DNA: TGTGCCAGCAGGCAGCGTAGGGGGAGTGCAACTAATGAAAAACTGTTTTTT. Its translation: CASRQRRGSATNEKLFF.

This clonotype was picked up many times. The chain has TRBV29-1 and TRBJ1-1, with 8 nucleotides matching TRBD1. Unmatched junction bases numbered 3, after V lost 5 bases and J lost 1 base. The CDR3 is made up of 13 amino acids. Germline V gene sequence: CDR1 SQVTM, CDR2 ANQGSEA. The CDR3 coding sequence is TGCAGCGTTCTTGGACAGGGGAACACTGAAGCTTTCTTT. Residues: CSVLGQGNTEAFF.